This T cell receptor (beta chain) derives from a study of blood T cell repertoires in COVID-19. Turning to the study itself: Acute-phase and convalescent COVID-19 samples originated in the United States, Italy and Spain. PBMCs, B-cell-depleted T cells, or T cells were the source of the cDNA or gDNA that made up the material.

Trimming removed 3 bases from V and 7 bases from J; junction bases left unmatched: 9. The CDR3 covers 15 residues. Looked up from germline, CDR1 is KGHSH and CDR2 is LQKENI. Per the original data handling: Scientists estimated how many nucleated cells there were by amplifying reference gene primers. The data were produced by immunoSEQ multiplex PCR, yet TCRdb's version contains in-frame clones alone and is incomplete. V and J calls and clone size are given by that table; D and trimming were obtained from the DNA. The sample gives about 46,000 clones, about 90% of which show up once; 15% to 20% is in the top ten. In this sample, this clone turned up a few times.

The source material was peripheral blood. The clonotype was recovered from a human donor in a cohort sampled during active COVID-19. The chain recombines TRBV18 with TRBJ1-5; TRBD1 matches at 7 bases. CDR3 residues: CASSPGQNTGQPQHF. The CDR3 coding sequence is TGTGCCAGCTCACCGGGACAGAACACGGGGCAGCCCCAGCATTTT.